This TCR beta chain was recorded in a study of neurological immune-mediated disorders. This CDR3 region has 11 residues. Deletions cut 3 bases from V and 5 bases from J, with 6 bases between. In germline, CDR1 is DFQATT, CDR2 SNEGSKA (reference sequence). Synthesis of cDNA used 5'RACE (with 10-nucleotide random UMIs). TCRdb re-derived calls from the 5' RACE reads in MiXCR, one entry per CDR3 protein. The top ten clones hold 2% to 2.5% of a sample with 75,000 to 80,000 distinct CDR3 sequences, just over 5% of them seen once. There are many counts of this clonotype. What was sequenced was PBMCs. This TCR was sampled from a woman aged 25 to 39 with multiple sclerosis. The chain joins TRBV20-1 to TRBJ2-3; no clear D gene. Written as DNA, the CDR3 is TGCAGTGCTAGCATCGGAGATACGCAGTATTTT. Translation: CSASIGDTQYF.